This record looks at one TCR beta chain sequence and its context. Its cognate antigen is unknown. This specimen belongs to a study of T cell responses to AZD1222 COVID-19 vaccine. This CDR3 contains 16 residues. From germline, CDR1 is LNHNV and CDR2 YYDKDF (reference sequence). V lost 0 bases, J lost 3 bases, and 9 bases lay in between. Study-wide results and limits: Vaccination with two AZD1222 doses was followed by a rise in Spike-specific TCR breadth and depth. Baseline antibody screening turned up just a handful of seropositive AZD1222 recipients. Sampled repertoires all dated from after the peak T cell response. Donors were mostly white British, more females; clonal diversity possibly underestimated.

TCRdb's table, derived via immunoSEQ multiplex PCR, lists solely in-frame clones and lacks some. Counted here are approximately 110,000 clones, around nine tenths occurring once; the ten biggest clones make up around 4.5%. The sequences come from peripheral blood, collected on day 0 of AZD1222 vaccination. V usage is TRBV15 and J usage is TRBJ2-6; D is unresolved. This TCR was sampled from an adult in good health. The CDR3 loop is CATSRDSPDGANVLTF. DNA for the CDR3: TGTGCCACCAGCAGAGACAGCCCCGATGGGGCCAACGTCCTGACTTTC.